The clone carrying this T cell receptor (beta chain) was seen a few times. Its antigen is not identified. This specimen comes from a study of healthy donors' naive CD4 and CD8 T cells. Germline CDR1 and CDR2: SQVTM and ANQGSEA. After removal of 1 base from V and 3 bases from J, the junction contained 6 bases not matched to a gene. The CDR3 runs 15 residues. Study-level results: Chains were not paired, since alpha and beta were sequenced in bulk. Negatively charged CDR3s marked CD8+ lineage; positively charged CDR3s marked CD4+ lineage. Reportedly, most V and J gene segments showed naive CD4+ versus CD8+ bias.

TCR libraries were built from 500 to 550 ng of total RNA by linear amplification. Original processing notes: From four or five healthy donors, approximately 79,000 rearranged TCR alpha transcripts were sequenced. TCRdb reanalysed the reads using MiXCR and keeps one entry per CDR3 protein. The V and J calls and clone size are TCRdb's, not the authors'. The sample consists of roughly 200,000 distinct CDR3 sequences, about 70% of them appearing once. Sequencing used naive CD4+ and CD8+ T cells sorted from blood, pooled from several donors. The chain joins TRBV29-1 to TRBJ2-7; 10 nucleotides match TRBD1. The sequence was obtained from a pool of human donors in good health; the sample pools cells from several healthy donors. DNA for the CDR3: TGCAGCGTTGAAGTTCCCGACAGGGGGCTCTACGAGCAGTACTTC. Translated, it gives CSVEVPDRGLYEQYF.